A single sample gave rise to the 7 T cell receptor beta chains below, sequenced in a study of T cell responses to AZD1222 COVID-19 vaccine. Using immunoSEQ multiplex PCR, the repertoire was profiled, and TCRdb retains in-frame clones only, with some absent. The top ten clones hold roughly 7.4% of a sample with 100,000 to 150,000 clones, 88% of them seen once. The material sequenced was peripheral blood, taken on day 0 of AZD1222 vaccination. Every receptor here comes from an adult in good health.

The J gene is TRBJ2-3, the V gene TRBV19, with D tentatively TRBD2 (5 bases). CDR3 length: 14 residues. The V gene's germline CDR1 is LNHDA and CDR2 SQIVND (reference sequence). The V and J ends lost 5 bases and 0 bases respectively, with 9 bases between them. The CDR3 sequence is CASSRLTSTDTQYF. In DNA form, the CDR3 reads TGTGCCAGTAGTCGACTAACTAGCACAGATACGCAGTATTTT.

For the CDR3, the DNA is TGTGCCAGCAGCAGACAGGGGGCGAATGAGCAGTTCTTC. Translated: CASSRQGANEQFF. V usage is TRBV6-2 or TRBV6-3 and J usage is TRBJ2-1; 10 bases are shared with TRBD1. V lost 6 bases and J lost 7; bases outside the gene matches: 3. Germline V gene lookup returns CDR1 MNHEY and CDR2 SVGEGT. This CDR3 comprises 13 residues.

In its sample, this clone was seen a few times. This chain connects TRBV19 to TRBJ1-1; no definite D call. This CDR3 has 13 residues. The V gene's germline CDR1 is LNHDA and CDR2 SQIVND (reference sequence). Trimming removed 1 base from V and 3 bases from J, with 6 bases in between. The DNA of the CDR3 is TGTGCCAGTAGTATAGGCTTGGACACTGAAGCTTTCTTT. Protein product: CASSIGLDTEAFF.

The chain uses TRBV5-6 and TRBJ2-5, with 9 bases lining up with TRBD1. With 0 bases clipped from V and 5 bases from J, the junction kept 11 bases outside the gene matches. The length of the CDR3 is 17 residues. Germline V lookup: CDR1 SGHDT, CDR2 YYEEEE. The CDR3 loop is CASSLAKSTGGRETQYF. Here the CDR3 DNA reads TGTGCCAGCAGCTTGGCCAAAAGCACAGGGGGCAGGGAGACCCAGTACTTC.

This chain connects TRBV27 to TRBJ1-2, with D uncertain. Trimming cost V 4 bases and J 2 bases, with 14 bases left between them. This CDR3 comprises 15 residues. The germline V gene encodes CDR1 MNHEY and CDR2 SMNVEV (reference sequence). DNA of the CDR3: TGTGCCAGCAGTTCAGACAATAGTTTCAACTATGGCTACACCTTC. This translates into CASSSDNSFNYGYTF.

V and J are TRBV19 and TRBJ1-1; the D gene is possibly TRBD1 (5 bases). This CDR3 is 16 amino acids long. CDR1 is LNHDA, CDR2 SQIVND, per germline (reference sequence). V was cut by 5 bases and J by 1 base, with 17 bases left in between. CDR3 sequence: CASSVPRGTGNTEAFF. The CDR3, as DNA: TGTGCCAGTAGTGTCCCAAGAGGGACGGGGAACACTGAAGCTTTCTTT. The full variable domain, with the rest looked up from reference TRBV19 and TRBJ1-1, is DGGITQSPKYLFRKEGQNVTLSCEQNLNHDAMYWYRQDPGQGLRLIYYSQIVNDFQKGDIAEGYSVSREKKESFPLTVTSAQKNPTAFYLCASSVPRGTGNTEAFFGQGTRLTVV.

CDR3 sequence reads: CASSAREGYEQYF. DNA for the CDR3: TGCGCCAGCAGCGCAAGGGAGGGCTACGAGCAGTACTTC. This rearrangement joins TRBV4-3 to TRBJ2-7; 7 bases are shared with TRBD2. Germline V gives CDR1 LGHNA, CDR2 YSLEER. V dropped 5 bases and J dropped 3; count of bases not matched to a gene: 4. The CDR3 totals 13 residues.